The source of this TCR beta chain is a study of vaccination and CD4 T cells after COVID-19. Turning to the study itself: Day 14 and days 161 to 241 post-vaccination were the sampling points for three convalescent patients. A CEFX pool, an HIV-1 Nef pool, or else no peptide went into the control cultures.

The Oncomine TCR Beta short-read assay was applied to DNA of cultured CD4+ T cells. TCRdb reprocessed the PCR reads via MiXCR and lists one record per CDR3 protein. This table holds 25,000 to 30,000 distinct CDR3 sequences, roughly 38% found once. Concerning this clonotype: As yet, its antigen is unknown.

Study results and limitations: The study found median SARS-CoV-2-reactive clonotypes rising from about 20 to 38, not significantly.

Deletions cut 4 bases from V and 12 bases from J, with 12 bases between. The CDR3 length is 12 residues. CDR1 and CDR2 (germline): KGHDR, SFDVKD. The time point was: late sampling 161 to 241 days after vaccination in a few convalescent patients. Treatment defined: roughly 11-day PBMC culture with coronavirus spike peptide pools or control peptides (ViraFEST assay). ViraFEST stimulated the growth of antigen-specific T cells using peptide pools and subsequently profiled their TCRs by sequencing. The clonotype originates from a human donor who had recovered from COVID-19. This chain uses TRBV24-1 with TRBJ2-1; D remains ambiguous. The specimen was CD4+ T cells from blood, cultured in vitro, collected about 7 months after SARS-CoV-2 vaccination. In nucleotides, the CDR3 is TGTGCCACCAGTGACTCAAATAAGGGGCAGTTCTTC. Residues: CATSDSNKGQFF.